The TCR beta chain described here comes from a study of T cell changes during pregnancy in multiple sclerosis. Germline CDR1 is LNHDA and CDR2 is SQIVND (reference sequence). The CDR3 is made up of 18 amino acids. The V end lost 6 bases, the J end lost 0 bases, and 23 bases lay between the germline ends. The assay was immunoSEQ multiplex PCR, and TCRdb's table has in-frame clones only and misses some. Of 70,000 or so clones listed, approximately 91% are singletons. V usage is TRBV19 and J usage is TRBJ1-2; the D gene is possibly TRBD1 (6 bases). The clonotype originates from a female donor with multiple sclerosis, enrolled in a pregnancy study. Here the sequenced sample was peripheral blood, taken in the third trimester of pregnancy. This chain's CDR3 is CASSKSLTGSATNYGYTF. The CDR3 DNA is TGTGCCAGTAGCAAAAGTTTGACAGGCTCCGCAACTAACTATGGCTACACCTTC.